What follows are 23 T cell receptor beta chains derived from one specimen sequenced in a study of T-cell memory formation after mild COVID-19. One entry per CDR3 protein results from TCRdb running MiXCR on the 5' RACE reads. The sample comprises fewer than 350,000 distinct CDR3 sequences, 8% to 10% of which are singletons, and approximately 23% rests with the top ten. The sample taken for sequencing was PBMCs or a T cell subset sorted from them (not recorded which). These TCRs come from a man younger than 35 who had mild COVID-19 (a few samples of this study predate the infection). Cell type and time point are not known.

Many counts were recorded for this clonotype. The CDR3 reads CASSLDPGTTDTQYF. In nucleotides, the CDR3 is TGTGCCAGCAGCTTGGATCCAGGAACCACAGATACGCAGTATTTT. The chain employs TRBV5-5 and TRBJ2-3; D call uncertain. CDR1 and CDR2 (germline): SGHKS, YYEKEE (reference sequence). Trimming stripped 0 bases from V and 2 bases from J, with 10 bases between. CDR3 length: 15 amino acids.

The chain has TRBV4-1 and TRBJ2-3; TRBD1 or TRBD2 may be the D gene (6 bases each). V lost 1 base and J lost 7, with 21 bases in between. The CDR3 extends over 17 amino acids. Germline V lookup: CDR1 MGHRA, CDR2 YSYEKL. For the CDR3, the DNA is TGCGCCAGCAGCCAAGGGCAGCCTTTGGGGGGCCCGTATACGCAGTATTTT. Amino acids: CASSQGQPLGGPYTQYF.

This clonotype was detected ten times or more. J is TRBJ2-3 and V is TRBV5-6; D is perhaps TRBD2 (6 bases). V was cut by 0 bases and J by 7 bases, with 12 bases left in between. CDR3 size: 14 residues. Germline assignment: CDR1 SGHDT and CDR2 YYEEEE. The DNA of the CDR3 is TGTGCCAGCAGCTTGGTTTCGGGGGATTATACGCAGTATTTT. Protein: CASSLVSGDYTQYF. Combining the CDR3 with reference TRBV5-6 and TRBJ2-3 gives the whole variable domain DAGVTQSPTHLIKTRGQQVTLRCSPKSGHDTVSWYQQALGQGPQFIFQYYEEEERQRGNFPDRFSGHQFPNYSSELNVNALLLGDSALYLCASSLVSGDYTQYFGPGTRLTVL.

The J gene is TRBJ1-5, the V gene TRBV19; D gene uncertain. Germline lookup yields CDR1 LNHDA and CDR2 SQIVND (reference sequence). The length of the CDR3 is 13 residues. V was cut by 2 bases and J by 5 bases, with 7 bases left in between. CDR3 bases: TGTGCCAGTAGTATAAGGCGGGATCAGCCCCAGCATTTT. Translation: CASSIRRDQPQHF.

Ten or more counts support this clonotype. The gene calls are TRBV4-3 and TRBJ1-1, with 7 bases lining up with TRBD1. Trimming at V came to 2 bases and at J to 3 bases, leaving 3 bases not matched to a gene. Per the germline V gene, CDR1 is LGHNA and CDR2 is YSLEER. This CDR3 spans 14 amino acids. The CDR3: CASSQQGGDTEAFF. The CDR3 nucleotides read TGCGCCAGCAGCCAACAGGGGGGGGACACTGAAGCTTTCTTT.

There are many counts of this clonotype. The rearrangement uses TRBV5-1 and TRBJ2-1; a weak D match, TRBD2 (6 bases). This CDR3 spans 13 amino acids. Germline loops: CDR1 SGHRS, CDR2 YFSETQ. The ends were cut back, 7 bases at V and 6 bases at J, with 14 bases in the middle. CDR3 sequence: CASLDYDSNEQFF. Here the CDR3 DNA reads TGCGCCAGCCTGGACTACGACTCCAATGAGCAGTTCTTC.

In its sample, this clonotype was seen a few times. This chain links TRBV27 with TRBJ2-1, with D maybe TRBD2 (6 bases). CDR3 length equals 16 residues. The germline gives CDR1 MNHEY, CDR2 SMNVEV (reference sequence). The V end lost 3 bases, the J end lost 2 bases, and 14 bases lay between the germline ends. The CDR3 sequence: CASSLGGPATYNEQFF. The CDR3 DNA reads TGTGCCAGCAGTTTGGGGGGACCGGCGACCTACAATGAGCAGTTCTTC.

This clonotype was found a few times. The J gene is TRBJ1-1, the V gene TRBV12-3 or TRBV12-4; D gene uncertain. The CDR3 has 14 amino acids. The V and J ends lost 6 bases and 2 bases respectively, with 13 bases between them. CDR3 protein: CASSDNRGNTEAFF. The CDR3, as DNA: TGTGCCAGCAGCGACAATCGCGGTAACACTGAAGCTTTCTTT.

This clonotype was seen a handful of times. The CDR3 coding sequence is TGCGCCAGCAGCCGGGCGCCGGGAGACGACTATGGCTACACCTTC. Amino acids: CASSRAPGDDYGYTF. The rearrangement links TRBV5-1 to TRBJ1-2; D is unresolved. Looked up from germline, CDR1 is SGHRS and CDR2 is YFSETQ. Trimming cost V 4 bases and J 3 bases, with 16 bases left between them. This CDR3 is 15 amino acids long.

This clonotype was counted only a few times. The rearrangement links TRBV20-1 to TRBJ2-7, with 7 bases aligning to TRBD1. The CDR3 spans 11 residues. CDR1 is DFQATT, CDR2 SNEGSKA, per germline (reference sequence). J lost 3 bases, V lost 8 bases, and 4 bases had no gene match. CDR3 in amino acids: CSLGQIYEQYF. CDR3 DNA: TGCAGTCTGGGACAGATCTACGAGCAGTACTTC.

This chain joins TRBV18 and TRBJ1-1, with 9 positions matching TRBD1. J was trimmed by 4 bases and V by 5 bases; bases with no gene match: 17. Germline loops: CDR1 KGHSH, CDR2 LQKENI. CDR3 length: 18 amino acids. CDR3 sequence: CASSNTGTGFGGSTEAFF. CDR3 in DNA: TGTGCCAGCTCAAACACCGGGACAGGGTTCGGAGGAAGCACTGAAGCTTTCTTT.

The chain carries TRBV4-1 and TRBJ1-4; maybe TRBD1 (6 bases). The CDR3 spans 17 residues. Trimming stripped 0 bases from V and 8 bases from J, with 19 bases between. Per germline, CDR1 MGHRA and CDR2 YSYEKL. The CDR3 here is CASSQDLGGPWSEKLFF. The CDR3 DNA reads TGCGCCAGCAGCCAAGATTTGGGGGGCCCATGGTCCGAAAAACTGTTTTTT.

This clonotype was seen a few times. The chain recombines TRBV24-1 with TRBJ2-1; D not certain. CDR1 and CDR2 (germline): KGHDR, SFDVKD. The germline V and J ends were trimmed by 4 bases and 8 bases, with 5 bases remaining between them. This CDR3 has 11 amino acids. The CDR3: CATSDSYEQFF. In DNA, the CDR3 is TGTGCCACCAGTGACAGTTATGAGCAGTTCTTC.

This clonotype appeared a few times. The gene calls are TRBV5-5 and TRBJ1-5, with unresolved D. Germline CDR1 SGHKS, CDR2 YYEKEE (reference sequence). Between the trimmed V and J ends, which lost 4 bases and 0 bases, there was a span of 11 bases. CDR3 size: 15 residues. CDR3 amino acids: CASSRSRYSNQPQHF. As DNA, the CDR3 is TGTGCCAGCAGCCGATCCAGATATAGCAATCAGCCCCAGCATTTT.

The chain uses TRBV20-1 and TRBJ2-2; D assignment may be TRBD1 or TRBD2 (5 bases each). The CDR3 has 14 residues. Germline-derived CDR1 and CDR2 are DFQATT and SNEGSKA (reference sequence). Deletions cut 1 base from V and 7 bases from J, with 13 bases between. The CDR3, as DNA: TGCAGTGCTAGAGGGAGGCCAACAGGCGGGGAGCTGTTTTTT. It codes for CSARGRPTGGELFF.

There are a few counts of this clonotype. J is TRBJ2-5 and V is TRBV28; 8 bases map to TRBD2. The CDR3 runs 16 residues. Per germline, CDR1 MDHEN and CDR2 SYDVKM. Germline trimming cut 5 bases from V and 4 bases from J; bases unmatched to any gene: 12. The CDR3 DNA follows: TGTGCCAGCAGTCCCTCCGGGAGGGCTAGCAGAGAGACCCAGTACTTC. This sequence encodes CASSPSGRASRETQYF.

The genes are TRBV5-1 and TRBJ2-2; 8 bases are shared with TRBD2. The ends lost 4 bases at V and 6 bases at J; junction bases unmatched: 8. This CDR3 spans 15 amino acids. CDR1 is SGHRS and CDR2 is YFSETQ in the germline V gene. CDR3 amino acids: CASSQGLAGSGELFF. The CDR3 DNA reads TGCGCCAGCAGCCAGGGGCTAGCGGGCTCCGGGGAGCTGTTTTTT.

This clonotype occurred many times. The genes are TRBV15 and TRBJ2-7, with 9 bases lining up with TRBD1. Germline lookup yields CDR1 LNHNV and CDR2 YYDKDF (reference sequence). Germline trimming cut 1 base from V and 3 bases from J; bases unmatched to any gene: 4. The CDR3 covers 15 residues. The CDR3 bases are TGTGCCACCAGCAGAGCACAGGGGGCCGTCTACGAGCAGTACTTC. It codes for CATSRAQGAVYEQYF.

The table lists this clonotype with many counts. J is TRBJ2-5 and V is TRBV7-2; TRBD2 is a possible D gene (6 bases). The CDR3 consists of 11 residues. Trimming removed 5 bases at V and 7 bases at J, with 8 bases between. The germline CDR1 and CDR2 sequences are SGHTA and FQGNSA. This chain's CDR3 is CASSPGGTQYF. The CDR3 DNA reads TGTGCCAGCAGCCCCGGGGGGACCCAGTACTTC.

The chain has TRBV3-1 and TRBJ2-5, with TRBD2 matching over 7 bases. CDR3 length equals 14 residues. Germline CDR1 is LGHDT and CDR2 is YNNKEL (reference sequence). V was clipped by 8 bases and J by 4 bases; unmatched bases: 10. The CDR3 region has the DNA TGTGCCAGCGCCCCGAGCGGGGAGTTAGAGACCCAGTACTTC. Translation: CASAPSGELETQYF.

Only a few counts were recorded for this clonotype. The V and J genes are TRBV4-3 and TRBJ2-5, with D perhaps matching TRBD2 (5 bases). The CDR3 length is 15 residues. V was cut by 2 bases and J by 4 bases, with 14 bases left in between. Germline V CDR1 and CDR2: LGHNA, YSLEER. The CDR3 DNA reads as TGCGCCAGCAGCCAAAAGAAAGCGGTAGGAGAGACCCAGTACTTC. Translated: CASSQKKAVGETQYF.

This clonotype turned up a few times. The V call is TRBV19, the J call TRBJ1-2; D gene ambiguous. This CDR3 spans 13 amino acids. Germline CDR1 is LNHDA and CDR2 is SQIVND (reference sequence). Deletions cut 0 bases from V and 8 bases from J, with 10 bases between. In DNA, the CDR3 is TGTGCCAGTAGTATAGATTCAGAGCGCGGCTACACCTTC. It is translated as CASSIDSERGYTF.

The chain joins TRBV5-1 to TRBJ2-1; TRBD1 is a possible D gene (6 bases). This CDR3 has 15 amino acids. V lost 0 bases to trimming and J lost 8 bases, with 15 bases between them. In germline, CDR1 is SGHRS, CDR2 YFSETQ. CDR3: CASSLEWTAWDEQFF. CDR3 coding DNA: TGCGCCAGCAGCTTGGAATGGACAGCCTGGGATGAGCAGTTCTTC.